This TCR beta chain was captured by sequencing in a study of T cell changes during pregnancy in multiple sclerosis. Clones were sequenced by immunoSEQ multiplex PCR, and TCRdb holds only the in-frame ones, with some missing. This sample has tens of thousands of clones, with about 93% found just once. V dropped 0 bases and J dropped 5 bases, with 12 bases sitting between them. Germline lookup yields CDR1 SEHNR and CDR2 FQNEAQ (reference sequence). The CDR3 totals 15 residues. There are a few counts of this clone. The J gene is TRBJ2-3, the V gene TRBV7-9; no reliable D call. This clonotype originated in a female donor in good health, enrolled as a control in a pregnancy study. The sample in question was peripheral blood, obtained in the second trimester of pregnancy. The chain's CDR3 is CASSLAVISVDTQYF. In nucleotides, the CDR3 is TGTGCCAGCAGCTTAGCTGTAATTTCGGTAGATACGCAGTATTTT. Full variable domain (missing parts from reference TRBV7-9 and TRBJ2-3): DTGVSQNPRHKITKRGQNVTFRCDPISEHNRLYWYRQTLGQGPEFLTYFQNEAQLEKSRLLSDRFSAERPKGSFSTLEIQRTEQGDSAMYLCASSLAVISVDTQYFGPGTRLTVL.